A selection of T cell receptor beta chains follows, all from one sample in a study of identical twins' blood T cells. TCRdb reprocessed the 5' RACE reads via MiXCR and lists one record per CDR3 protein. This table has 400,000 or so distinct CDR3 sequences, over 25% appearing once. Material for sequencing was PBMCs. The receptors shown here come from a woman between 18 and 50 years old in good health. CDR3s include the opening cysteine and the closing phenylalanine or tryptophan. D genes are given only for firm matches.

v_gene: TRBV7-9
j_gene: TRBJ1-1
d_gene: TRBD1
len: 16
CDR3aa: CASSLVPGQGITEAFF

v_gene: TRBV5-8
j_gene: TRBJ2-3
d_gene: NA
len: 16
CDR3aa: CASSFKTRGGTDTQYF

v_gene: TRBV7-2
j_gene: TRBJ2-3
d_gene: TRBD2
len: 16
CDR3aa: CASSYRLAEPTDTQYF

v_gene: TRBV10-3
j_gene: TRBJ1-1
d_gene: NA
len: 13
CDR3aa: CAISVGENTEAFF

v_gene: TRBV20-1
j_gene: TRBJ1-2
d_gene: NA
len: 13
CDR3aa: CSASGIANYGYTF

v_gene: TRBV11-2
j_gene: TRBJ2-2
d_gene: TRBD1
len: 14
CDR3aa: CASSLDRDTGEPFF

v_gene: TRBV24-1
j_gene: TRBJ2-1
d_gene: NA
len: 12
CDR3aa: CATSDPGNEQFF

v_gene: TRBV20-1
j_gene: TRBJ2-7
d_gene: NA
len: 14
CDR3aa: CSARDQGRSYEQYF

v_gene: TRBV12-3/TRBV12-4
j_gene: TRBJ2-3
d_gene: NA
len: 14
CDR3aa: CASSSNLDPDTQYF

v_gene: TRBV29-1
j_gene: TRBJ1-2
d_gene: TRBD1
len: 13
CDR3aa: CSVKNGQDEGYTF

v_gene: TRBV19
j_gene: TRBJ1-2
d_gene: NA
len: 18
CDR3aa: CASSLPGFRHLPTDGYTF

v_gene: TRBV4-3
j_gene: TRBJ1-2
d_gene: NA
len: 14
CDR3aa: CASSNKWGLGGYTF

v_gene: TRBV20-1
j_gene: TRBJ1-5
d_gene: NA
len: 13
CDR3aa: CSASRVGDQPQHF

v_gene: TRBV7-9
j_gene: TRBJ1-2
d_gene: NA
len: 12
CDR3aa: CASSSDSYGYTF

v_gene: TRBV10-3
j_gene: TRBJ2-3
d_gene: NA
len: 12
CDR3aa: CAISGGTDTQYF

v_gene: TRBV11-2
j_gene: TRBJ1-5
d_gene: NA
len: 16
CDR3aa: CASSLGYRAANQPQHF

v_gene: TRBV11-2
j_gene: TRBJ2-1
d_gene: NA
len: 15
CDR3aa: CASSSWEQAYNEQFF

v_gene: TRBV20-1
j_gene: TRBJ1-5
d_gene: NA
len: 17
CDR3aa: CSARDWTEDLSNQPQHF

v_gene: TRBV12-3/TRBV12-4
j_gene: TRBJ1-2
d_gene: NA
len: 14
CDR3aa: CASLSRHLNYGYTF

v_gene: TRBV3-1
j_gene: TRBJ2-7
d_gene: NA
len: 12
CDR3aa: CASSQGSREQYF

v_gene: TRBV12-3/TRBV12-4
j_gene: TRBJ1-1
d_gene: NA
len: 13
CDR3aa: CASSLRREREAFF

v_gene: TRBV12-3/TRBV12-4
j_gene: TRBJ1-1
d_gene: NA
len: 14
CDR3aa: CASSHRSMNTEAFF

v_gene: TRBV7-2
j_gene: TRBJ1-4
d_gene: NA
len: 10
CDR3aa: CASGNEKLFF

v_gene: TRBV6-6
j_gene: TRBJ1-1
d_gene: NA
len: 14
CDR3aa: CASSLIGGGTGAFF

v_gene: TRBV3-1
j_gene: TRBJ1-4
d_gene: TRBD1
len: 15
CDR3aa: CASSRTGGAGEKLFF

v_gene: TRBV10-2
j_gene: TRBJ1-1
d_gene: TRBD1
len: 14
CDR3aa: CASRGQGQNTEAFF

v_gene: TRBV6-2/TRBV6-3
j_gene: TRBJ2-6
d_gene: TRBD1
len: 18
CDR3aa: CASSYSGQGPSGANVLTF

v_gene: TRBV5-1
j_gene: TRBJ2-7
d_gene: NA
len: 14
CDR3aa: CASSLDSLPYEQYF

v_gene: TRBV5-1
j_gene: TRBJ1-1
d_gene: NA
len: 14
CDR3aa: CASSPSGGNTEAFF

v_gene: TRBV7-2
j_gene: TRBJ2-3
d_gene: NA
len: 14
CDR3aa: CASSLVPSRGTQYF

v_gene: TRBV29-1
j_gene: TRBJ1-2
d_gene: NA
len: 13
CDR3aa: CSSAGPPPYGYTF

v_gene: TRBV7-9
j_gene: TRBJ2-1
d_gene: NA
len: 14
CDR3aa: CASSLVTRNNEQFF

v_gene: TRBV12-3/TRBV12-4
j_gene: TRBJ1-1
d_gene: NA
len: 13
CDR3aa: CANSRTVNTEAFF

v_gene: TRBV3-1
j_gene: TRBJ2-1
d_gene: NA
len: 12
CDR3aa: CASSQTENEQFF

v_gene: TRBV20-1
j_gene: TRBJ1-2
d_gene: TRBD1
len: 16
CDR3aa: CSAIDTRTGFFYGYTF

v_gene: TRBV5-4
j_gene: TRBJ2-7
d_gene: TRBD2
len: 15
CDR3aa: CASSLEGGFSYEQCF

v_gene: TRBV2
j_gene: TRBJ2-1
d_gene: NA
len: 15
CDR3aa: CASSGGTALYNEQFF

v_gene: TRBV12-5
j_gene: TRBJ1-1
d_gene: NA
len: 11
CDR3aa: CASTHGTEAFF

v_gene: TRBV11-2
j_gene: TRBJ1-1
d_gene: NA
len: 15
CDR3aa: CASSFTGVQGIEAFF

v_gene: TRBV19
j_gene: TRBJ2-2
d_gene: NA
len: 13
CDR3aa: CASRKVATGELFF